The source of this T cell receptor beta chain is a study of cytomegalovirus exposure and HLA in healthy donors. The donors were members of the roughly 120-subject validation cohort (separate from the approximately 670-subject first cohort). As concerns this clone: Its antigen is not identified.

The protocol was immunoSEQ multiplex PCR, while the TCRdb copy is restricted to in-frame clones and leaves out a portion. The sample has roughly 120,000 clones, around 89% seen once. This CDR3 has 14 residues. Germline V lookup: CDR1 MNHEY, CDR2 SMNVEV (reference sequence). The V end lost 5 bases, the J end lost 3 bases, and 10 bases lay between the germline ends. Study results and limitations: First-cohort TCR clusters were later found to tend to co-occur in the 120 validation repertoires. According to the study, 150 to 200 TCR beta chains were cytomegalovirus-associated. Using the classifier, cytomegalovirus status was reportedly diagnosed with high specificity and sensitivity.

This chain links TRBV27 with TRBJ2-2, with D perhaps TRBD1 (6 bases). The sequenced material came from PBMCs. The clonotype comes from a man aged 18-30 years in good health and CMV-seronegative. DNA of the CDR3: TGTGCCAGCAGTAAACAGGGTTACACCGGGGAGCTGTTTTTT. Translating it yields CASSKQGYTGELFF.